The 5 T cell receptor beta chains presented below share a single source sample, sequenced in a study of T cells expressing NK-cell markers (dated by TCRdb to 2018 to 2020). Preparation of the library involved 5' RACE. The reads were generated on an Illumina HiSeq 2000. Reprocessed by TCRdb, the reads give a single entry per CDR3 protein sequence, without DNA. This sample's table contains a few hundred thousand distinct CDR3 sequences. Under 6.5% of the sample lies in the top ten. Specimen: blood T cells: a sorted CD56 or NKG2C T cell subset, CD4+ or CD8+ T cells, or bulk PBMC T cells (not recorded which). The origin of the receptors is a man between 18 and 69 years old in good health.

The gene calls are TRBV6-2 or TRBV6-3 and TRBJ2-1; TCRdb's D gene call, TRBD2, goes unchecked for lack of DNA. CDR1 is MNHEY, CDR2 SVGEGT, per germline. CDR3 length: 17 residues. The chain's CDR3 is CASSYRRGGWRYNEQFF.

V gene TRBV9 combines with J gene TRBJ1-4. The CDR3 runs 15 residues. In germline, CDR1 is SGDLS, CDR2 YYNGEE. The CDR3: CASSVDGQKGEKLFF.

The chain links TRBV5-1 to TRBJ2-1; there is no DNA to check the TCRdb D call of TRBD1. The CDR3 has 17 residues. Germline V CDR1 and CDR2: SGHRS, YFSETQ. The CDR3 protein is CASSPFFGTGYFNEQFF.

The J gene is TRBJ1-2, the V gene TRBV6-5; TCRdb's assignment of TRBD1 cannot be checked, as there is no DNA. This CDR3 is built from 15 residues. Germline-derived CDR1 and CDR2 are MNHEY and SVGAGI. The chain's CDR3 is CASSFDRVSNYGYTF.

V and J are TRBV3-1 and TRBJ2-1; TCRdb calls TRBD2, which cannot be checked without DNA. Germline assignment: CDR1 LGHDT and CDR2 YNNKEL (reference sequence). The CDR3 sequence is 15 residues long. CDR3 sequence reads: CASSQKGLLIAGEFF.